This T cell receptor beta chain is from a study of beta chain features in type 1 diabetes. In all sorted populations, purity surpassed 95%. The CDR3 has 14 residues. The ends were cut back, 1 base at V and 1 base at J, with 7 bases in the middle. The germline V gene has CDR1 SGHDN and CDR2 FVKESK. Since all of the isolated RNA was reverse transcribed, expressed TCRB transcripts were what got sequenced. The repertoire was sequenced with immunoSEQ multiplex PCR; TCRdb's copy has only in-frame clones and lacks some. The data contain 250,000 to 400,000 clones, around 15% of them singletons. The source is a man younger than 40 in good health. The gene calls are TRBV14 and TRBJ1-1, with D uncertain. The sequenced sample consisted of central memory CD4+ T cells from blood. The CDR3 loop reads CASSQAQWNTEAFF. The DNA of the CDR3 is TGTGCCAGCAGCCAAGCACAATGGAACACTGAAGCTTTCTTT.